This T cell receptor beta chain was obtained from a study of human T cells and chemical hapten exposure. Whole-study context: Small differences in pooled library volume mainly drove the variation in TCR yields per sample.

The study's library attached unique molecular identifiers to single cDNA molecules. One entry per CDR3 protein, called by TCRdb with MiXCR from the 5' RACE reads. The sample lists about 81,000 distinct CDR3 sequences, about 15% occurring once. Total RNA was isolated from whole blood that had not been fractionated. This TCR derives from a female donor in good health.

CDR3 sequence: CASSLTGGTDTQYF. CDR3 sequence (DNA): TGTGCCAGCAGCTTAACGGGGGGCACAGATACGCAGTATTTT. The chain joins TRBV7-2 to TRBJ2-3; the D gene is possibly TRBD2 (6 bases). The germline CDR1 and CDR2 sequences are SGHTA and FQGNSA. The germline V and J ends were trimmed by 2 bases and 1 base, with 7 bases remaining between them. This CDR3 has 14 residues.